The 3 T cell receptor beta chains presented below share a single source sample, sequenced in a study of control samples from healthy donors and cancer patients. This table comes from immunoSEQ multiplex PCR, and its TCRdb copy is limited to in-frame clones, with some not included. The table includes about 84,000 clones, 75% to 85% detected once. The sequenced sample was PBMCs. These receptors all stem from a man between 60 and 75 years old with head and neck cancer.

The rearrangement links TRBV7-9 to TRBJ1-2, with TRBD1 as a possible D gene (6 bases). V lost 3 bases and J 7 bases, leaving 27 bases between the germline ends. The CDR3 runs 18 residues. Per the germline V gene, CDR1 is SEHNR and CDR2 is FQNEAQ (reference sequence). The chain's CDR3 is CASSFKREGTPLNRGYTF. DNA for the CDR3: TGTGCCAGCAGCTTTAAAAGAGAAGGGACACCGTTGAATCGTGGCTACACCTTC. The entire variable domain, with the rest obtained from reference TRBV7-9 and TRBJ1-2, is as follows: DTGVSQNPRHKITKRGQNVTFRCDPISEHNRLYWYRQTLGQGPEFLTYFQNEAQLEKSRLLSDRFSAERPKGSFSTLEIQRTEQGDSAMYLCASSFKREGTPLNRGYTFGSGTRLTVV.

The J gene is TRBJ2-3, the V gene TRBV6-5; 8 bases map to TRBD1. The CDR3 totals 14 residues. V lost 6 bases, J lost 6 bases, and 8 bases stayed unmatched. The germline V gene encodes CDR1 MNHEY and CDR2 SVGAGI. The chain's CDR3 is CASSQDRGWDTQYF. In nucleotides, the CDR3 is TGTGCCAGCAGCCAAGACAGGGGTTGGGATACGCAGTATTTT.

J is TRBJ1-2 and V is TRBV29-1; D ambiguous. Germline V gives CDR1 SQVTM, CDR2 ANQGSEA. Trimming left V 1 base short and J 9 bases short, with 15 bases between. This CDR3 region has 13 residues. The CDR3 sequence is CSVEGFSVGSYTF. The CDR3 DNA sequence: TGCAGCGTTGAAGGATTTTCGGTTGGAAGCTACACCTTC.